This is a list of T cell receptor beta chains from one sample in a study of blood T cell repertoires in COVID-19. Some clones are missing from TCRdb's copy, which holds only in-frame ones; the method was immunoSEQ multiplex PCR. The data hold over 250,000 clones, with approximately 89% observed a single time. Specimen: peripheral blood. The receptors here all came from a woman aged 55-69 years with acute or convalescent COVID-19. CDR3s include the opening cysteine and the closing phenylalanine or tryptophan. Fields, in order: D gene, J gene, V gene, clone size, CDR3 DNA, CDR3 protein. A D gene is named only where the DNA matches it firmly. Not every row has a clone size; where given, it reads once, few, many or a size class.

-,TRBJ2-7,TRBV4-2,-,TGTGCCAGCAGCGGAGAAAAGGTTTCCTACGAGCAGTACTTC,CASSGEKVSYEQYF
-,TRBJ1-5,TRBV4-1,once,TGCGCCAGCAGCCCCATGAGTGCCAGGGTCAATCAGCCCCAGCATTTT,CASSPMSARVNQPQHF
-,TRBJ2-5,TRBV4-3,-,TGCGCCAGCAGCCCCGGGGGTAGCGTACAAGAGACCCAGTACTTC,CASSPGGSVQETQYF
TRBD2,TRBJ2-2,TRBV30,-,TGTGCCTGGAACAAGGGACTAGCGAGTTACGAGGAGGAGCTGTTTTTT,CAWNKGLASYEEELFF
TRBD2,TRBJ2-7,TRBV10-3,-,TGTGCCATCCATAGCGGGAGGGTCTCCTACGAGCAGTACTTC,CAIHSGRVSYEQYF
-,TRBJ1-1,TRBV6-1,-,TGTGCCAGCAGTGAAGCGTTCAGGGTCCTAGTAGGAGCTTTCTTT,CASSEAFRVLVGAFF
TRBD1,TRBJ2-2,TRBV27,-,TGTGCCAGCAGTTTCCGGACAGGCTACACCGGGGAGCTGTTTTTT,CASSFRTGYTGELFF
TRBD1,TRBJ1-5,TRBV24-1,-,TGTGCCACCAGTGATAGGACAGGGGGCCTCAATCAGCCCCAGCATTTT,CATSDRTGGLNQPQHF
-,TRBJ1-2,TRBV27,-,TGTGCCAGCAGTCCAGGGTTTGGCTACACCTTC,CASSPGFGYTF
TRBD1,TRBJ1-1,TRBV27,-,TGTGCCAGCAGTCCCGGACAGGGGGCAAGGACTGAAGCTTTCTTT,CASSPGQGARTEAFF
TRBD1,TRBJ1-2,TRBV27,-,TGTGCCAGCAGTTTATGGGGACAGGGCTATGGCTACACCTTC,CASSLWGQGYGYTF
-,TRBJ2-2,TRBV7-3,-,TGTGCCAGCAGCCCAGATGGGAACACCGGGGAGCTGTTTTTT,CASSPDGNTGELFF
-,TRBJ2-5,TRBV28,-,TGTGCCAGCAGTTCGGCGGACGGGAAAGAGACCCAGTACTTC,CASSSADGKETQYF
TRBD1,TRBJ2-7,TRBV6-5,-,TGTGCCAGCAGTACCCGACAGGGCTACGAGCAGTACTTC,CASSTRQGYEQYF
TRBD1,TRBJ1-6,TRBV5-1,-,TGCGCCAGCAGCTCGGGACAGGGGACGTCACCCCTCCACTTT,CASSSGQGTSPLHF
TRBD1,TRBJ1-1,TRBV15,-,TGTGCCACCAGCATACAGGACAGGAGAGTCACTGAAGCTTTCTTT,CATSIQDRRVTEAFF
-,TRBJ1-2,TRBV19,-,TGTGCCAGTAGTATAGATATAACAGCTGGTGGCTACACCTTC,CASSIDITAGGYTF
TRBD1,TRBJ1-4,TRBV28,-,TGTGCCAGCAGTCTGGACAGGTTGGGTGAAAAACTGTTTTTT,CASSLDRLGEKLFF
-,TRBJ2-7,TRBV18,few,TGTGCCAGCTCACCTCGCGGAGGCGAGCAGTACTTC,CASSPRGGEQYF
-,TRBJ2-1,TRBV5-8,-,TGTGCCAGCAGCTTCGGGAACAGGGTTCCTTACAATGAGCAGTTCTTC,CASSFGNRVPYNEQFF
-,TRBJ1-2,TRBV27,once,TGTGCCAGCAGAGAGGGAGCTAACTATGGCTACACCTTC,CASREGANYGYTF
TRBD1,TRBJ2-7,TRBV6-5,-,TGTGCCAGCAGTTACTCCGACAGGGGGGGAAGCTACGAGCAGTACTTC,CASSYSDRGGSYEQYF
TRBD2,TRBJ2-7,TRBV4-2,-,TGTGCCAGCAGCCAAGCGCGCGGGAGTAGCTACGAGCAGTACTTC,CASSQARGSSYEQYF
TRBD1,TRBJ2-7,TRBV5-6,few,TGTGCCAGCAGCCGCCGGGACAGGGATATTATTGTAGAGCAGTACTTC,CASSRRDRDIIVEQYF
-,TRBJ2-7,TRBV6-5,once,TGTGCCAGCAGTTATGAATTTTCCACAGGGACGGCCGAGCAGTACTTC,CASSYEFSTGTAEQYF
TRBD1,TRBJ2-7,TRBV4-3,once,TGCGCCAGCAGCCAAGATCCGGGGACAGGGGTCGACGAGCAGTACTTC,CASSQDPGTGVDEQYF
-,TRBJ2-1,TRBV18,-,TGTGCCAGCTCACCACTGCAGTACAATGAGCAGTTCTTC,CASSPLQYNEQFF
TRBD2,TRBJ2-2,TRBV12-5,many,TGTGCTAGTGGTTCCCGCCCCGGACTAGCGGGGGGGGCAGACACCGGGGAGCTGTTTTTT,CASGSRPGLAGGADTGELFF